These 30 T cell receptor beta chains originate from one sample sequenced in a study of T cell changes during pregnancy in multiple sclerosis. Data came from immunoSEQ multiplex PCR; TCRdb stores just in-frame clones and leaves some out. The sample has about 59,000 clones; about 93% are singletons. The sequenced sample was peripheral blood, obtained in the third trimester of pregnancy. The source of these receptors is a female donor in good health, enrolled as a control in a pregnancy study.

V gene TRBV7-9 combines with J gene TRBJ2-1; TRBD2 is a possible D gene (6 bases). Germline CDR1 is SEHNR and CDR2 is FQNEAQ (reference sequence). The CDR3 has 16 amino acids. Trimming removed 0 bases from V and 10 bases from J, with 19 bases in between. CDR3 in amino acids: CASSLAGGPGSREQFF. The CDR3 DNA follows: TGTGCCAGCAGCTTAGCGGGAGGCCCGGGATCGCGGGAGCAGTTCTTC.

This clone was seen once. The chain couples TRBV9 to TRBJ1-1; D may be TRBD1 (6 bases). V was shortened by 7 bases and J by 7 bases, with 14 bases between the two germline ends. The germline CDR1 and CDR2 sequences are SGDLS and YYNGEE. The CDR3 loop spans 12 amino acids. The CDR3: CASGGTSFEAFF. The DNA of the CDR3 is TGTGCCAGCGGTGGGACAAGCTTTGAAGCTTTCTTT.

The chain couples TRBV4-3 to TRBJ2-3; 7 nucleotides agree with TRBD1. The CDR3 sequence is 15 residues long. Germline CDR1 LGHNA, CDR2 YSLEER. Trimming cost V 4 bases and J 1 base; bases outside gene matches: 5. CDR3 region: CASSLRDRRTDTQYF. DNA of the CDR3: TGCGCCAGCAGCCTCCGGGACAGACGCACAGATACGCAGTATTTT.

J is TRBJ2-7 and V is TRBV9, with 10 bases aligning to TRBD1. Trimming took 4 bases from V and 5 from J; bases not matched to a gene: 12. This CDR3 has 16 amino acids. In germline, CDR1 is SGDLS, CDR2 YYNGEE. CDR3 bases: TGTGCCAGCAGCACACCAAGGGACAGGGGACAAAACGAGCAGTACTTC. Translating it yields CASSTPRDRGQNEQYF. Full variable domain (outside the CDR3, taken from reference TRBV9 and TRBJ2-7): DSGVTQTPKHLITATGQRVTLRCSPRSGDLSVYWYQQSLDQGLQFLIQYYNGEERAKGNILERFSAQQFPDLHSELNLSSLELGDSALYFCASSTPRDRGQNEQYFGPGTRLTVT.

The chain recombines TRBV7-2 with TRBJ2-7; 7 bases are shared with TRBD1. V shed 3 bases, J shed 3 bases, and the junction held 2 bases outside the gene matches. Germline CDR1 reads SGHTA; CDR2 reads FQGNSA. The CDR3 totals 13 residues. The CDR3 DNA is TGTGCCAGCAGCTTTCCAGGGGGCTACGAGCAGTACTTC. Translating it yields CASSFPGGYEQYF.

The chain uses TRBV4-1 and TRBJ2-1; TRBD1 aligns across 11 bases. Losses at the gene ends were 2 bases for V and 6 bases for J; bases not matched to a gene: 9. This CDR3 comprises 17 residues. The germline V gene encodes CDR1 MGHRA and CDR2 YSYEKL. The CDR3 coding sequence is TGCGCCAGCAGCCAACCCGCTGGGACAGGGGGAATCAATGAGCAGTTCTTC. It codes for CASSQPAGTGGINEQFF.

This chain uses TRBV18 with TRBJ1-1; weak D call: TRBD1 (5 bases). Germline values: CDR1 KGHSH, CDR2 LQKENI. The CDR3 sequence is 13 residues long. V was trimmed by 4 bases and J by 3 bases, leaving 9 bases between them. The CDR3: CASSRQGDTEAFF. The CDR3 coding sequence is TGTGCCAGCTCACGCCAAGGGGACACTGAAGCTTTCTTT.

The genes are TRBV19 and TRBJ2-5; 9 positions agree with TRBD1. The CDR3 spans 15 residues. Germline V CDR1 and CDR2: LNHDA, SQIVND (reference sequence). Trimming at V came to 3 bases and at J to 5 bases, leaving 7 bases not matched to a gene. The CDR3 sequence: CASSITGGDLETQYF. CDR3 in DNA: TGTGCCAGTAGTATCACAGGGGGCGATCTGGAGACCCAGTACTTC.

This sequence joins TRBV4-1 and TRBJ1-1; 9 bases are a match to TRBD1. This CDR3 spans 15 amino acids. V shed 2 bases, J shed 4 bases, and the junction held 5 bases outside the gene matches. Germline values: CDR1 MGHRA, CDR2 YSYEKL. As DNA, the CDR3 is TGCGCCAGCAGCCAAAGCGGACAGGGGAGCACTGAAGCTTTCTTT. This translates into CASSQSGQGSTEAFF.

The chain recombines TRBV7-9 with TRBJ1-2; D is unclear. This CDR3 has 12 residues. The germline gives CDR1 SEHNR, CDR2 FQNEAQ (reference sequence). V lost 5 bases and J 1 base, leaving 5 bases between the germline ends. The CDR3 sequence: CASSQNNYGYTF. In DNA, the CDR3 is TGTGCCAGCAGCCAAAATAACTATGGCTACACCTTC.

The chain carries TRBV7-9 and TRBJ2-7, with D possibly TRBD1 on 6 matching bases. Germline V lookup: CDR1 SEHNR, CDR2 FQNEAQ (reference sequence). Trimming stripped 3 bases from V and 7 bases from J, with 10 bases between. The CDR3 runs to 12 residues. CDR3 nucleotide sequence: TGTGCCAGCAGCTTGGACAGCGTAGAGCAGTACTTC. It codes for CASSLDSVEQYF. Supplemented by reference TRBV7-9 and TRBJ2-7, the full variable domain reads DTGVSQNPRHKITKRGQNVTFRCDPISEHNRLYWYRQTLGQGPEFLTYFQNEAQLEKSRLLSDRFSAERPKGSFSTLEIQRTEQGDSAMYLCASSLDSVEQYFGPGTRLTVT.

The chain combines TRBV7-9 with TRBJ2-3; a possible D gene is TRBD2 (6 bases). Germline CDR1 is SEHNR and CDR2 is FQNEAQ (reference sequence). The V and J ends lost 1 base and 2 bases respectively, with 10 bases between them. There are 15 residues in the CDR3. CDR3 coding DNA: TGTGCCAGCAGCTTAGGCGGGACTCTCACAGATACGCAGTATTTT. Protein product: CASSLGGTLTDTQYF.

The chain links TRBV19 to TRBJ2-7; 10 nucleotides line up with TRBD1. CDR1 and CDR2 from the germline V gene are LNHDA and SQIVND (reference sequence). The CDR3 totals 15 residues. J lost 2 bases, V lost 1 base, and 2 bases had no gene match. CDR3 sequence: CASSIVGQGAYEQYF. Written as DNA, the CDR3 is TGTGCCAGTAGTATAGTCGGACAGGGGGCCTACGAGCAGTACTTC.

The chain couples TRBV5-1 to TRBJ2-1; possible D gene TRBD1, 5 bases. The germline V gene has CDR1 SGHRS and CDR2 YFSETQ. The CDR3 length is 17 residues. The ends were cut back, 1 base at V and 1 base at J, with 15 bases in the middle. The CDR3 region is CASSLRTQAHSYNEQFF. Here the CDR3 DNA reads TGCGCCAGCAGCTTGAGGACACAGGCCCATTCCTACAATGAGCAGTTCTTC.

V is TRBV5-6 and J is TRBJ2-7; TRBD2 matches at 11 bases. The CDR3 covers 15 residues. Germline lookup yields CDR1 SGHDT and CDR2 YYEEEE. The V and J ends lost 7 bases and 3 bases, in that order; junction bases with no gene match: 9. CDR3 in amino acids: CASGGMGLAVYEQYF. The CDR3, as DNA: TGTGCCAGCGGGGGGATGGGACTAGCGGTCTACGAGCAGTACTTC.

The CDR3 region is CAWSVPGHNYGYTF. The CDR3 DNA reads TGTGCCTGGAGTGTACCGGGACACAACTATGGCTACACCTTC. The V call is TRBV30, the J call TRBJ1-2, with D possibly TRBD1 on 6 matching bases. Trimming shortened V by 0 bases and J by 2 bases, and 10 bases separated the two germline ends. The CDR3 extends over 14 amino acids. Germline V gives CDR1 GTSNPN, CDR2 SVGIG (reference sequence).

This chain joins TRBV7-2 and TRBJ2-7; perhaps TRBD2 as D (5 bases). The CDR3 covers 14 residues. V lost 1 base and J lost 5, with 12 bases in between. CDR1 is SGHTA, CDR2 FQGNSA, per germline. CDR3 loop: CASSLGTSTHEQYF. Written as DNA, the CDR3 is TGTGCCAGCAGCTTAGGAACTAGTACCCACGAGCAGTACTTC.

V and J are TRBV4-1 and TRBJ2-7; 9 bases match TRBD1. Germline assignment: CDR1 MGHRA and CDR2 YSYEKL. J was trimmed by 6 bases and V by 0 bases; bases with no gene match: 12. This CDR3 region has 17 residues. CDR3 protein: CASSQDPPVGQGIEQYF. As DNA, the CDR3 is TGCGCCAGCAGCCAAGATCCCCCCGTGGGACAGGGAATCGAGCAGTACTTC.

This sequence joins TRBV29-1 and TRBJ2-1, with D possibly being TRBD1 (6 bases). The CDR3 covers 15 residues. In germline, CDR1 is SQVTM, CDR2 ANQGSEA. Trimming stripped 5 bases from V and 7 bases from J, with 21 bases between. CDR3 loop: CSVPSPGTFANEQFF. In DNA, the CDR3 is TGCAGCGTTCCTAGTCCCGGGACATTCGCGAATGAGCAGTTCTTC.

The chain combines TRBV7-8 with TRBJ1-2; TRBD1 aligns across 7 bases. Germline V gene sequence: CDR1 SGHVS, CDR2 FQNEAQ. The CDR3 totals 15 residues. The J segment lost 0 bases and the V segment lost 5 bases, leaving 6 bases of the junction unmatched. CDR3 DNA: TGTGCCAGCAGCGCCAGGGACAGAGCTAACTATGGCTACACCTTC. This sequence encodes CASSARDRANYGYTF.

The rearrangement links TRBV7-3 to TRBJ2-3; perhaps TRBD2 as D (5 bases). Trimming removed 3 bases from V and 4 bases from J, with 14 bases in between. Germline CDR1 and CDR2: SGHTA and FQGTGA. The CDR3 covers 15 residues. CDR3 bases: TGTGCCAGCAGCTTCTCCGGCGGGCGGGCAGATACGCAGTATTTT. This gives the protein CASSFSGGRADTQYF.

V usage is TRBV7-2 and J usage is TRBJ2-3, with 13 bases that match TRBD2. Per germline, CDR1 SGHTA and CDR2 FQGNSA. This CDR3 contains 21 residues. Losses at the gene ends were 0 bases for V and 0 bases for J; bases not matched to a gene: 12. The CDR3 protein is CASSLALSPEGLAGSTDTQYF. The CDR3 nucleotides are TGTGCCAGCAGCTTAGCCCTTTCGCCGGAGGGACTAGCGGGAAGCACAGATACGCAGTATTTT.

The gene calls are TRBV11-3 and TRBJ2-1; 7 nucleotides line up with TRBD2. V shed 1 base and J 2 bases; nucleotides not matched to a gene: 5. The CDR3 contains 16 residues. Germline CDR1 is SGHNT and CDR2 is YENEEA. The CDR3 spells CASSLALAGPYNEQFF. The CDR3 region has the DNA TGTGCCAGCAGCTTAGCCTTAGCGGGCCCCTACAATGAGCAGTTCTTC.

This chain joins TRBV29-1 and TRBJ1-1, with a weak D call TRBD1 (5 bases). This CDR3 has 13 amino acids. Germline CDR1 reads SQVTM; CDR2 reads ANQGSEA. Trimming left V 6 bases short and J 3 bases short, with 14 bases between. CDR3 in DNA: TGCAGCGTCTTAGACGGGGGGGACACTGAAGCTTTCTTT. Protein: CSVLDGGDTEAFF.

The chain combines TRBV7-3 with TRBJ1-1; 9 nucleotides align to TRBD1. CDR1 is SGHTA, CDR2 FQGTGA, per germline. V shed 5 bases and J 10 bases; nucleotides not matched to a gene: 8. The CDR3 is 13 residues long. The CDR3 sequence: CASSLSTGGLAFF. The CDR3 DNA is TGTGCCAGCAGCCTGAGCACAGGGGGCCTAGCTTTCTTT. The whole variable domain, filled in from reference TRBV7-3 and TRBJ1-1, reads GAGVSQTPSNKVTEKGKYVELRCDPISGHTALYWYRQSLGQGPEFLIYFQGTGAADDSGLPNDRFFAVRPEGSVSTLKIQRTERGDSAVYLCASSLSTGGLAFFGQGTRLTVV.

Only one count was recorded for this clone. The genes are TRBV15 and TRBJ2-2; tentative D call: TRBD1 (6 bases). The V end lost 5 bases, the J end lost 4 bases, and 17 bases lay between the germline ends. Germline CDR1 is LNHNV and CDR2 is YYDKDF (reference sequence). The CDR3 runs to 16 residues. The CDR3: CATSHPATGPTGELFF. CDR3 nucleotide sequence: TGTGCCACCAGCCATCCAGCAACAGGGCCCACCGGGGAGCTGTTTTTT.

The chain uses TRBV9 and TRBJ2-5; unclear D gene. Trimming took 0 bases from V and 4 from J, leaving 10 bases between them. There are 14 residues in the CDR3. In germline, CDR1 is SGDLS, CDR2 YYNGEE. The CDR3, as DNA: TGTGCCAGCAGCGTAGGTCTCCGGGTAGAGACCCAGTACTTC. Protein product: CASSVGLRVETQYF.

The CDR3 DNA sequence: TGTGCCAGCAGTGAATCGGGGGGTTTAGGCGAAAAACTGTTTTTT. Residues: CASSESGGLGEKLFF. The chain carries TRBV25-1 and TRBJ1-4; D perhaps matches TRBD1 (5 bases). The CDR3 consists of 15 residues. Germline values: CDR1 MGHDK, CDR2 SYGVNS. V was trimmed by 1 base and J by 8 bases, leaving 14 bases between them.

The chain recombines TRBV6-1 with TRBJ2-1, with D possibly TRBD2 on 6 matching bases. The CDR3 covers 15 residues. The V end was cut by 7 bases, the J end by 9 bases, with 22 bases between. Germline values: CDR1 MNHNS, CDR2 SASEGT. The CDR3 loop is CASIKASEPRGEQFF. The CDR3, as DNA: TGTGCCAGCATTAAGGCTAGCGAACCAAGGGGTGAGCAGTTCTTC.

The V gene is TRBV6-5, the J gene TRBJ2-1, with 7 bases lining up with TRBD2. The CDR3 has 14 amino acids. V was pared by 2 bases and J by 7 bases, with 5 bases of the junction left unmatched. Germline CDR1 is MNHEY and CDR2 is SVGAGI. CDR3 protein: CASSYGLERNEQFF. In DNA form, the CDR3 reads TGTGCCAGCAGTTACGGACTAGAACGGAATGAGCAGTTCTTC.